The entry below describes one T cell receptor beta chain. Through a sample-barcoded 5' primer and a J-beta primer mix, a second PCR was run for roughly 6 to 11 cycles. A template-switch adaptor with 12 random nucleotides tagged each cDNA molecule. TCRdb reprocessed the 5' RACE reads via MiXCR and lists one record per CDR3 protein. The table shows 1 million or so distinct CDR3 sequences, with roughly a quarter occurring only once. The CDR3 extends over 13 amino acids. Germline CDR1 and CDR2: SQVTM and ANQGSEA. The V and J ends lost 7 bases and 0 bases respectively, with 12 bases between them. The record originates from a study of blood T cells in healthy people across ages. A further study also used this sample, focusing on T cells of mothers and their children. That investigation notes: For cDNA synthesis, the complete extracted RNA was used (1.5 ug per 15 ul).

The sequence was obtained from a girl aged 2-10 years in good health. The chain uses TRBV29-1 and TRBJ1-1, with no clear D. The sample was blood. CDR3 sequence reads: CSATLTLNTEAFF. The DNA of the CDR3 is TGCAGCGCAACGTTGACCTTGAACACTGAAGCTTTCTTT.